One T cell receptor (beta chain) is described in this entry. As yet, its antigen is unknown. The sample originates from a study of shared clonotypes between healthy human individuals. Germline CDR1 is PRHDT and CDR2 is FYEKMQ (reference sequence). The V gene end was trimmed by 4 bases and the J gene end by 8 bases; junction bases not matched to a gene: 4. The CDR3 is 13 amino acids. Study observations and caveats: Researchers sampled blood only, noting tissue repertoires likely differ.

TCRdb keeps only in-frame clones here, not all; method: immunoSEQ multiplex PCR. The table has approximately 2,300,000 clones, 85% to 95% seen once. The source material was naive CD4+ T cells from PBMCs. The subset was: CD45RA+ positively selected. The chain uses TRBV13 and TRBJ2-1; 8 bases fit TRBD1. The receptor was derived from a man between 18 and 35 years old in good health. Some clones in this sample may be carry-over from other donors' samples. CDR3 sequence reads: CASSSDRVYEQFF. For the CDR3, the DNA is TGTGCCAGCAGCTCGGACAGGGTGTATGAGCAGTTCTTC.